These 27 T cell receptor beta chains share one sample of origin, sequenced in a study of shared clonotypes between healthy human individuals. The assay was immunoSEQ multiplex PCR, and TCRdb's table has in-frame clones only and misses some. In the table there are about 2 million clones, 95% of which are singletons. The sample was naive CD4+ T cells sorted from blood. Subset in this sample: CD45RA+ positively selected. The receptors here all came from a man aged 18 to 30 in good health.

This clone was found once. The rearrangement links TRBV15 to TRBJ2-5, with 7 bases that match TRBD1. The CDR3 covers 15 residues. Unmatched junction bases numbered 7, after V lost 6 bases and J lost 0 bases. The germline V gene has CDR1 LNHNV and CDR2 YYDKDF (reference sequence). The CDR3 sequence is CATSPLDRDQETQYF. In DNA form, the CDR3 reads TGTGCCACCAGTCCCCTCGACAGGGACCAAGAGACCCAGTACTTC.

This chain connects TRBV21-1 to TRBJ1-2; the D call of TRBD1 is as the table states it, not checked on the DNA. TRBV21-1 is a documented pseudogene. The CDR3 length is 15 residues. This CDR3 is CASLPVRVGNYGYTF. CDR3 bases: TGTGCCAGTCTTCCGGTCAGGGTCGGAAACTATGGCTACACCTTC.

The chain has TRBV18 and TRBJ2-7; 7 bases match TRBD1. Germline loops: CDR1 KGHSH, CDR2 LQKENI. CDR3 size: 12 residues. The junction had 4 bases not matched to a gene; V was cut back by 8 bases and J by 3 bases. CDR3 loop: CASRRDSYEQYF. As DNA, the CDR3 is TGTGCCAGCCGTCGGGACAGCTACGAGCAGTACTTC.

V gene TRBV9 combines with J gene TRBJ1-1; weak D call: TRBD1 (5 bases). The CDR3 runs to 15 residues. The germline V gene encodes CDR1 SGDLS and CDR2 YYNGEE. Deletions cut 4 bases from V and 0 bases from J, with 13 bases between. The CDR3 spells CASSSRQTMNTEAFF. CDR3 nucleotide sequence: TGTGCCAGCAGCTCCAGACAGACTATGAACACTGAAGCTTTCTTT.

The chain carries TRBV12-5 and TRBJ2-3, with 10 bases matching TRBD2. Trimming took 2 bases from V and 5 from J; bases not matched to a gene: 7. The length of the CDR3 is 16 residues. Germline V CDR1 and CDR2: LGHNT, FRNRAP. The CDR3 DNA reads as TGTGCTAGTGGTTTGTTTTTAGCGGGAGGTAAAGATACGCAGTATTTT. It yields the protein CASGLFLAGGKDTQYF.

J is TRBJ2-7 and V is TRBV5-6; D may be TRBD2 (5 bases). This CDR3 has 13 amino acids. Germline values: CDR1 SGHDT, CDR2 YYEEEE. Trimming left V 6 bases short and J 3 bases short, with 13 bases between. CDR3 coding DNA: TGTGCCAGCATTTTGACGGGGAACTACGAGCAGTACTTC. This translates into CASILTGNYEQYF.

The chain combines TRBV10-1 with TRBJ1-3, with no clear D. Germline-derived CDR1 and CDR2 are WNHNN and SYGVQD (reference sequence). CDR3 size: 13 residues. V gave up 4 bases and J gave up 2 bases, with 6 bases separating them. CDR3 in DNA: TGCGCCAGCAGTGGCGGGCCTGGAAACACCATATATTTT. It translates to CASSGGPGNTIYF.

This chain uses TRBV28 with TRBJ1-1, with 10 nucleotides matching TRBD1. V lost 2 bases and J lost 6; bases outside the gene matches: 9. The germline V gene has CDR1 MDHEN and CDR2 SYDVKM. The CDR3 runs 16 residues. The CDR3 coding sequence is TGTGCCAGCAGTTTACCGGGACAGGGGTTCTTGGCTGAAGCTTTCTTT. It codes for CASSLPGQGFLAEAFF.

This chain's CDR3 is CASSLDDMNQPQHF. CDR3 nucleotide sequence: TGTGCCAGCAGTTTAGATGACATGAATCAGCCCCAGCATTTT. This rearrangement joins TRBV28 to TRBJ1-5; D unresolved. Trimming removed 2 bases at V and 4 bases at J, with 9 bases between. Germline V CDR1 and CDR2: MDHEN, SYDVKM. The CDR3 runs 14 residues.

DNA for the CDR3: TGTGCCAGCAAGGGACAGGGAACTAATGAAAAACTGTTTTTT. Its protein is CASKGQGTNEKLFF. V gene TRBV6-1 combines with J gene TRBJ1-4; 9 nucleotides agree with TRBD1. The CDR3 consists of 14 residues. Germline V lookup: CDR1 MNHNS, CDR2 SASEGT. The ends lost 7 bases at V and 1 base at J; junction bases unmatched: 1.

This chain links TRBV30 with TRBJ1-5, with a tentative D call TRBD1 (5 bases). The CDR3 loop spans 14 amino acids. Germline V CDR1 and CDR2: GTSNPN, SVGIG (reference sequence). V lost 2 bases to trimming and J lost 7 bases, with 15 bases between them. The CDR3 loop reads CAWSFSQGNQPQHF. The CDR3 region has the DNA TGTGCCTGGAGTTTTTCTCAGGGAAACCAGCCCCAGCATTTT.

V and J are TRBV6-6 and TRBJ1-5, with D hard to call. Germline-derived CDR1 and CDR2 are MNHNY and SVGAGI (reference sequence). The CDR3 consists of 15 residues. V was clipped by 2 bases and J by 7 bases, with 15 bases between them. In DNA, the CDR3 is TGTGCCAGCAGTTACATAGGGAAGGATGGACAGCCCCAGCATTTT. Translating it yields CASSYIGKDGQPQHF.

The V call is TRBV29-1, the J call TRBJ2-1; 14 bases align to TRBD2. With V trimmed by 6 bases and J by 8 bases, 9 bases remained unmatched. Germline V CDR1 and CDR2: SQVTM, ANQGSEA. There are 15 residues in the CDR3. Here the CDR3 reads CSVAPGTSGSDEQFF. The DNA for the CDR3 is TGCAGCGTCGCCCCCGGGACTAGCGGGAGCGATGAGCAGTTCTTC.

This chain joins TRBV9 and TRBJ2-4, with 12 positions matching TRBD2. This CDR3 spans 17 amino acids. Germline V gene sequence: CDR1 SGDLS, CDR2 YYNGEE. The J segment lost 3 bases and the V segment lost 3 bases, leaving 7 bases of the junction unmatched. The CDR3 here is CASSAETSGSVKNIQYF. For the CDR3, the DNA is TGTGCCAGCAGCGCCGAGACTAGCGGGAGTGTCAAAAACATTCAGTACTTC.

The chain couples TRBV5-1 to TRBJ2-7, with a possible D match to TRBD2 (5 bases). This CDR3 comprises 15 residues. The ends were cut back, 4 bases at V and 2 bases at J, with 16 bases in the middle. CDR1 is SGHRS, CDR2 YFSETQ, per germline. The CDR3 here is CASSNGLVGTYEQYF. CDR3 coding DNA: TGCGCCAGCAGCAATGGACTGGTAGGTACCTACGAGCAGTACTTC.

The chain is built from TRBV28 and TRBJ2-7; unclear D gene. CDR3 length: 14 residues. Germline values: CDR1 MDHEN, CDR2 SYDVKM. V was clipped by 6 bases and J by 2 bases, with 14 bases between them. The CDR3 here is CASSHEYSPYEQYF. DNA of the CDR3: TGTGCCAGCAGCCACGAGTACAGTCCCTACGAGCAGTACTTC.

This CDR3 reads CASSLQTGLSYEQYF. CDR3 sequence (DNA): TGTGCCAGCAGTTTACAGACCGGACTTTCCTACGAGCAGTACTTC. This chain joins TRBV28 and TRBJ2-7; possibly TRBD2 for D (5 bases). The length of the CDR3 is 15 residues. Germline V lookup: CDR1 MDHEN, CDR2 SYDVKM. V gave up 2 bases and J gave up 1 base, with 12 bases separating them. Together with reference TRBV28 and TRBJ2-7, the CDR3 gives the full variable domain: DVKVTQSSRYLVKRTGEKVFLECVQDMDHENMFWYRQDPGLGLRLIYFSYDVKMKEKGDIPEGYSVSREKKERFSLILESASTNQTSMYLCASSLQTGLSYEQYFGPGTRLTVT.

This clone was recorded once. This rearrangement joins TRBV11-2 to TRBJ1-1; D is undetermined. The CDR3 has 11 amino acids. Germline V gene lookup returns CDR1 SGHAT and CDR2 FQNNGV. With 2 bases removed from V and 6 bases from J, the gap between germline ends came to 4 bases. In nucleotides, the CDR3 is TGTGCCAGCAGCTTAAAGGCTGAAGCTTTCTTT. Its protein product is CASSLKAEAFF.

This clone turned up a few times. The J gene is TRBJ2-1, the V gene TRBV2; 12 positions agree with TRBD2. This CDR3 comprises 14 residues. Germline V gives CDR1 SNHLY, CDR2 FYNNEI. With 6 bases clipped from V and 12 bases from J, the junction kept 9 bases outside the gene matches. CDR3 amino acids: CASRLGTSGPLQFF. In DNA, the CDR3 is TGTGCCAGCAGGCTTGGGACTAGCGGGCCCTTGCAGTTCTTC.

This rearrangement joins TRBV30 to TRBJ2-2, with 8 positions matching TRBD2. CDR1 and CDR2 from the germline V gene are GTSNPN and SVGIG (reference sequence). V trimming: 3 bases; J trimming: 6 bases; junction bases outside the gene matches: 3. The length of the CDR3 is 13 residues. The CDR3 protein is CAWSAGLAGELFF. DNA of the CDR3: TGTGCCTGGAGCGCGGGACTAGCCGGGGAGCTGTTTTTT.

The chain couples TRBV6-6 to TRBJ1-5; D is undetermined. CDR3 length: 13 amino acids. The V and J ends lost 4 bases and 11 bases respectively, with 15 bases between them. Germline V gene sequence: CDR1 MNHNY, CDR2 SVGAGI (reference sequence). In DNA, the CDR3 is TGTGCCAGCAGTTCGGACCCGTATTTGTCCCAGCATTTT. Amino acid sequence: CASSSDPYLSQHF.

With respect to this clone: The sample carries other DNA sequences with the same CDR3. V gene TRBV6-5 combines with J gene TRBJ1-1, with 7 bases aligning to TRBD1. Germline loops: CDR1 MNHEY, CDR2 SVGAGI. The CDR3 has 14 amino acids. The J segment lost 4 bases and the V segment lost 0 bases, leaving 2 bases of the junction unmatched. The CDR3 region is CASSYSAGGTEAFF. The CDR3 DNA reads as TGTGCCAGCAGTTACTCTGCAGGGGGCACTGAAGCTTTCTTT.

The V call is TRBV27, the J call TRBJ2-6; no firm D call. V was clipped by 5 bases and J by 0 bases, with 14 bases between them. Germline values: CDR1 MNHEY, CDR2 SMNVEV (reference sequence). This CDR3 comprises 17 residues. The CDR3 reads CASSTSSVTSGANVLTF. The CDR3 nucleotides read TGTGCCAGCAGTACATCCTCCGTCACCTCTGGGGCCAACGTCCTGACTTTC.

The V gene is TRBV30, the J gene TRBJ1-6; no clear D gene. The length of the CDR3 is 16 residues. Looked up from germline, CDR1 is GTSNPN and CDR2 is SVGIG (reference sequence). The ends were cut back, 2 bases at V and 0 bases at J, with 11 bases in the middle. The CDR3 protein is CAWSNRGFSYNSPLHF. The DNA for the CDR3 is TGTGCCTGGAGTAACCGCGGCTTCTCCTATAATTCACCCCTCCACTTT. Looking up the rest from reference TRBV30 and TRBJ1-6 gives the full variable domain: SQTIHQWPATLVQPVGSPLSLECTVEGTSNPNLYWYRQAAGRGLQLLFYSVGIGQISSEVPQNLSASRPQDRQFILSSKKLLLSDSGFYLCAWSNRGFSYNSPLHFGNGTRLTVT.

The chain recombines TRBV5-8 with TRBJ1-2, with D perhaps matching TRBD1 (5 bases). Trimming left V 1 base short and J 4 bases short, with 8 bases between. Germline V gives CDR1 SGHTS, CDR2 YDEGEE. This CDR3 is 13 amino acids long. CDR3 loop: CASSLRGLYGYTF. The DNA of the CDR3 is TGTGCCAGCAGCTTGAGGGGTCTCTATGGCTACACCTTC.

J is TRBJ1-4 and V is TRBV5-1, with 7 bases that match TRBD1. This CDR3 region has 13 residues. V dropped 3 bases and J dropped 8; count of bases not matched to a gene: 4. From germline, CDR1 is SGHRS and CDR2 YFSETQ. CDR3: CASSSGDREKLFF. Here the CDR3 DNA reads TGCGCCAGCAGCTCGGGGGACAGAGAAAAACTGTTTTTT. The whole variable domain, remainder taken from reference TRBV5-1 and TRBJ1-4, is KAGVTQTPRYLIKTRGQQVTLSCSPISGHRSVSWYQQTPGQGLQFLFEYFSETQRNKGNFPGRFSGRQFSNSRSEMNVSTLELGDSALYLCASSSGDREKLFFGSGTQLSVL.

This clone was counted a single time. The chain employs TRBV7-3 and TRBJ2-2, with 13 bases identical to TRBD2. Unmatched junction bases numbered 18, after V lost 1 base and J lost 1 base. This CDR3 has 23 amino acids. CDR1 is SGHTA, CDR2 FQGTGA, per germline. CDR3: CASSLSGLNPRTSGRKNTGELFF. For the CDR3, the DNA is TGTGCCAGCAGCTTAAGTGGATTGAATCCAAGGACTAGCGGGAGAAAGAACACCGGGGAGCTGTTTTTT.